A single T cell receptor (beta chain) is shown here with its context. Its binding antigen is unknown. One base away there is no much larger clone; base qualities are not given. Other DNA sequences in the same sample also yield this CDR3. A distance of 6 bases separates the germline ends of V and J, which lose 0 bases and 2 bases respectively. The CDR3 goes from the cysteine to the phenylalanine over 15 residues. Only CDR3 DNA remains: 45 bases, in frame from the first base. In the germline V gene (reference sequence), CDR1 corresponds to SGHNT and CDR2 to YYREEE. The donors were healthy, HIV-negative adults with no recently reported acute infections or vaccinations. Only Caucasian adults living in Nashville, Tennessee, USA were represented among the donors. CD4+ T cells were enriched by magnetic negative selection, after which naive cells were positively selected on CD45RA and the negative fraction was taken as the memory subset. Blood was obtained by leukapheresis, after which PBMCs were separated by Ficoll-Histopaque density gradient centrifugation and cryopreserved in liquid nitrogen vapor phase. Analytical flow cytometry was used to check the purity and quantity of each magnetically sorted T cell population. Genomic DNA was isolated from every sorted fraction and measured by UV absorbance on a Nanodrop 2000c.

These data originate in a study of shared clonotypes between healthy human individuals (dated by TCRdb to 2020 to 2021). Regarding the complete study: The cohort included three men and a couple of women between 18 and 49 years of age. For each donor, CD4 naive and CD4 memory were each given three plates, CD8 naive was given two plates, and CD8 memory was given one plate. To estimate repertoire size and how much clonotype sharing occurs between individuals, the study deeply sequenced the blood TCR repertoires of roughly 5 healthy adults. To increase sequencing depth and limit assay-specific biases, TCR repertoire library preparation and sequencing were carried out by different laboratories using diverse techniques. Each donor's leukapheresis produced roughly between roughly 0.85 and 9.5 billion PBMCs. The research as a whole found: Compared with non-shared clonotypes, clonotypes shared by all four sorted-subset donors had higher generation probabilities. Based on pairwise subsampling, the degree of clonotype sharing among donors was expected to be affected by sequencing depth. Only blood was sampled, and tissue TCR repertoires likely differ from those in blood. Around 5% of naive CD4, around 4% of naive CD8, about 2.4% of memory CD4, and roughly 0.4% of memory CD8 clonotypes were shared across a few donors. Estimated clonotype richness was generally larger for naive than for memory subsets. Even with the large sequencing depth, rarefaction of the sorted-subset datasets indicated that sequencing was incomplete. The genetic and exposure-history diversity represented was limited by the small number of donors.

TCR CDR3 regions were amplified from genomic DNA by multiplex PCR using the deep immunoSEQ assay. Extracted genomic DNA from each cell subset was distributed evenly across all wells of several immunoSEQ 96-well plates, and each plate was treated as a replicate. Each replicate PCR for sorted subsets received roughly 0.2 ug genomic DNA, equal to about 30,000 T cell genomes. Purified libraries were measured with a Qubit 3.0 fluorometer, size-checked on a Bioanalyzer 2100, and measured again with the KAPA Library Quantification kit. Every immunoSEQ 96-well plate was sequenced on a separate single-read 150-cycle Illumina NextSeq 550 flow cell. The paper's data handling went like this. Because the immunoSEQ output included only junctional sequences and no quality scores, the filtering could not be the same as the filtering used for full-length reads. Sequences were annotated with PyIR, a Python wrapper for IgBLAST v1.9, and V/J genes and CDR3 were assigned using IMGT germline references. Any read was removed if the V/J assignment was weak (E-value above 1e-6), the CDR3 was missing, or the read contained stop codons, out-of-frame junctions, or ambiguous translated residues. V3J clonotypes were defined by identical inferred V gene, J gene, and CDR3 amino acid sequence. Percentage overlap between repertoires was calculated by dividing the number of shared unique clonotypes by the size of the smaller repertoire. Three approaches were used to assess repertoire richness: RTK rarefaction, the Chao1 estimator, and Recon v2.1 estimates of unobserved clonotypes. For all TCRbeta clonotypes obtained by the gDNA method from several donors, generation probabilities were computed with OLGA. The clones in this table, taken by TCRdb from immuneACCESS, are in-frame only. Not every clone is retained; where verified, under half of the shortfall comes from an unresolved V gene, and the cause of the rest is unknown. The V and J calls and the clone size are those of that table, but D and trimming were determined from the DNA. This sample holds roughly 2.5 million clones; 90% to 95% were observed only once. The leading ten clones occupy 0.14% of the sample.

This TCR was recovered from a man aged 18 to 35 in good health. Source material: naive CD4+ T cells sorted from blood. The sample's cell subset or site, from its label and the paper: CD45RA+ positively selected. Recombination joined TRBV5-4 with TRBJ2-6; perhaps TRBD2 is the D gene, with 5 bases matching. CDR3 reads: CASSLGGPGANVLTF. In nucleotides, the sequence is TGTGCCAGCAGCTTGGGCGGGCCTGGGGCCAACGTCCTGACTTTC.